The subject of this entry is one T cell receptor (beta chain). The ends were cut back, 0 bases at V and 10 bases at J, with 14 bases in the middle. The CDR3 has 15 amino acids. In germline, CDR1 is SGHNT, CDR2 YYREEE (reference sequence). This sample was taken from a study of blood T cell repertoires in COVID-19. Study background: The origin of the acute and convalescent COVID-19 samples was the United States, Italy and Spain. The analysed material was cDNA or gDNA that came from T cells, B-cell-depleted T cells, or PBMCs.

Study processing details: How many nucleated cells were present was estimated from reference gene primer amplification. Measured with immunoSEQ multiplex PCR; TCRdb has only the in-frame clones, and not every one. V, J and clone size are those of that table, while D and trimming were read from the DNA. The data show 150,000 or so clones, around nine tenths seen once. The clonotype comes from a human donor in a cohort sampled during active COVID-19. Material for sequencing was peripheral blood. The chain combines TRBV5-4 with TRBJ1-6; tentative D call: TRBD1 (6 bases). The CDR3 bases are TGTGCCAGCAGCTTGGAGGGGGGGCTAGGGTCACCCCTCCACTTT. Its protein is CASSLEGGLGSPLHF.